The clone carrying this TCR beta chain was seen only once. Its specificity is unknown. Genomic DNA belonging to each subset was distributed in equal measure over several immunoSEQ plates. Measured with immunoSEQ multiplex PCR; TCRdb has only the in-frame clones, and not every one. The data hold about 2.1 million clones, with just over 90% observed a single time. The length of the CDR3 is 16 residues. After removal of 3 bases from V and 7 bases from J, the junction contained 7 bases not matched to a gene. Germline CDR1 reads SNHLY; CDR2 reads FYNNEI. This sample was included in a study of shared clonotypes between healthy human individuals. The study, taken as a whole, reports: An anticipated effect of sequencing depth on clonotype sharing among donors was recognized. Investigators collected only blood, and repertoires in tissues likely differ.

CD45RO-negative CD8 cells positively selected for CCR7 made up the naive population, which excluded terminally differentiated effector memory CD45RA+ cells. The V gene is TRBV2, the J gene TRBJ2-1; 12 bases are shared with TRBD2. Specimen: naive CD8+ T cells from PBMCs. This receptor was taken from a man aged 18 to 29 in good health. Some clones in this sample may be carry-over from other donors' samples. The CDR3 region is CASSDPSGRAFNEQFF. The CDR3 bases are TGTGCCAGCAGTGATCCTAGCGGGAGGGCCTTTAATGAGCAGTTCTTC.